The rows below give T cell receptor beta chains drawn from one sample of a study of blood T cell repertoires in COVID-19. Clones were read by immunoSEQ multiplex PCR, and TCRdb kept only the in-frame ones, dropping some. The sample has about 61,000 clones, 65% to 85% seen once; the top ten hold less than 6%. Sequencing input: peripheral blood. The source is an older woman with acute or convalescent COVID-19. Each CDR3 is given with its conserved first and last residue. The order of the fields is CDR3 DNA, CDR3 protein, D gene, J gene, clone size, V gene. A D gene is named only where the DNA matches it firmly. Only part of the rows carry a size: once, few, many, or a class if the clone is expanded.

CDR3nt: TGTGCCAGCAGCCAAGAGGTGCTAGCGGGGCGTTCCTACGAGCAGTACTTC
CDR3aa: CASSQEVLAGRSYEQYF
d_gene: TRBD2
j_gene: TRBJ2-7
abundance: NA
v_gene: TRBV4-2

CDR3nt: TGTGCCAGCAGCTTGGAAACTGCGTATACGCAGTATTTT
CDR3aa: CASSLETAYTQYF
d_gene: NA
j_gene: TRBJ2-3
abundance: NA
v_gene: TRBV5-6

CDR3nt: TGTGCTAGCAGCTCCCTAGACAGGGACGAGGCGACCCAGTACTTC
CDR3aa: CASSSLDRDEATQYF
d_gene: TRBD1
j_gene: TRBJ2-5
abundance: NA
v_gene: TRBV7-7

CDR3nt: TGTGCCAGCTCACTACTGGGACAGGGATCAGATACGCAGTATTTT
CDR3aa: CASSLLGQGSDTQYF
d_gene: TRBD1
j_gene: TRBJ2-3
abundance: few
v_gene: TRBV18

CDR3nt: TGTGCCAGCAGTGAATGGCAGTCTACCGGGGAGCTGTTTTTT
CDR3aa: CASSEWQSTGELFF
d_gene: NA
j_gene: TRBJ2-2
abundance: NA
v_gene: TRBV6-1

CDR3nt: TGTGCCAGCAGCTTACGGGCTAAAGGGGACGAGCAGTACTTC
CDR3aa: CASSLRAKGDEQYF
d_gene: NA
j_gene: TRBJ2-7
abundance: NA
v_gene: TRBV11-3

CDR3nt: TGTGCCATCAGTGATAATCAAGAGACCCAGTACTTC
CDR3aa: CAISDNQETQYF
d_gene: NA
j_gene: TRBJ2-5
abundance: NA
v_gene: TRBV10-3

CDR3nt: TGTGCCAGCAGCTTGGAGGGGGGGCGGGAGACCCAGTACTTC
CDR3aa: CASSLEGGRETQYF
d_gene: NA
j_gene: TRBJ2-5
abundance: NA
v_gene: TRBV5-4

CDR3nt: TGTGCCAGCAGTGGGGGCTACGATCCAATATTCTTT
CDR3aa: CASSGGYDPIFF
d_gene: NA
j_gene: TRBJ1-1
abundance: NA
v_gene: TRBV12-3/TRBV12-4

CDR3nt: TGTGCCAGCAGCCGAGGGGGGGTTTTCGGAAACACCATATATTTT
CDR3aa: CASSRGGVFGNTIYF
d_gene: NA
j_gene: TRBJ1-3
abundance: NA
v_gene: TRBV6-5

CDR3nt: TGTGCCAGCAGCTGGGAGGGCTCCGGGGAGCTGTTTTTT
CDR3aa: CASSWEGSGELFF
d_gene: TRBD2
j_gene: TRBJ2-2
abundance: NA
v_gene: TRBV9

CDR3nt: TGTGCTAGTGGTCTCAGGGCCCTGGGGACTGAAGCTTTCTTT
CDR3aa: CASGLRALGTEAFF
d_gene: NA
j_gene: TRBJ1-1
abundance: once
v_gene: TRBV12-5

CDR3nt: TGTGCCAGCAGTTCCAGTTGGAATTCACCCCTCCACTTT
CDR3aa: CASSSSWNSPLHF
d_gene: NA
j_gene: TRBJ1-6
abundance: few
v_gene: TRBV6-2/TRBV6-3

CDR3nt: TGTGCCACCAGTGGCCCCACGGGAGGTGGGGAGTCTCGGAGCGAGCAGTACTTC
CDR3aa: CATSGPTGGGESRSEQYF
d_gene: TRBD2
j_gene: TRBJ2-7
abundance: NA
v_gene: TRBV24-1

CDR3nt: TGTGCCAGCAGTTACGTAAAACGGGGGGGTACCTCCTACGAGCAGTACTTC
CDR3aa: CASSYVKRGGTSYEQYF
d_gene: TRBD2
j_gene: TRBJ2-7
abundance: NA
v_gene: TRBV6-2/TRBV6-3

CDR3nt: TGTGCCAGCAGCCTTATAAATTATGAGCAGTTCTTC
CDR3aa: CASSLINYEQFF
d_gene: NA
j_gene: TRBJ2-1
abundance: NA
v_gene: TRBV7-2

CDR3nt: TGCGCCAGCAGCAGCCGGGATACCTCACCCCTCCACTTT
CDR3aa: CASSSRDTSPLHF
d_gene: NA
j_gene: TRBJ1-6
abundance: NA
v_gene: TRBV10-2

CDR3nt: TGTGCCAGTAGCCGAACCTTCTCAGCGGGGGGTTACAATGAGCAGTTCTTC
CDR3aa: CASSRTFSAGGYNEQFF
d_gene: TRBD2
j_gene: TRBJ2-1
abundance: NA
v_gene: TRBV19

CDR3nt: TGTGCCTCCTCAGGGGTTCACTATGGCTACACCTTC
CDR3aa: CASSGVHYGYTF
d_gene: NA
j_gene: TRBJ1-2
abundance: NA
v_gene: TRBV11-1

CDR3nt: TGCGCCAGCAGCTTGCAAAGGACAGGAGGCTACACCTTC
CDR3aa: CASSLQRTGGYTF
d_gene: TRBD1
j_gene: TRBJ1-2
abundance: NA
v_gene: TRBV5-1

CDR3nt: TGCGCCAGCAGCTTGGAAAGCCCCGCGAGTCGGGGACACACAGATACGCAGTATTTT
CDR3aa: CASSLESPASRGHTDTQYF
d_gene: NA
j_gene: TRBJ2-3
abundance: once
v_gene: TRBV5-1

CDR3nt: TGTGCCAGCAATTACCCAGGGAGGGTTAATGAAAAACTGTTTTTT
CDR3aa: CASNYPGRVNEKLFF
d_gene: NA
j_gene: TRBJ1-4
abundance: NA
v_gene: TRBV2

CDR3nt: TGTGCCAGCAGGCCGGGACAGGGCTACAATGAGCAGTTCTTC
CDR3aa: CASRPGQGYNEQFF
d_gene: TRBD1
j_gene: TRBJ2-1
abundance: NA
v_gene: TRBV5-5

CDR3nt: TGTGCCAGCAGCTTATCCCTGACAGGCTCTGGAAACACCATATATTTT
CDR3aa: CASSLSLTGSGNTIYF
d_gene: NA
j_gene: TRBJ1-3
abundance: NA
v_gene: TRBV7-9

CDR3nt: TGCAGTGCTAGTAGTGGGGGAACAGGGGCCATATATTTT
CDR3aa: CSASSGGTGAIYF
d_gene: TRBD1
j_gene: TRBJ1-3
abundance: NA
v_gene: TRBV20-1

CDR3nt: TGTGCCAGCAGTTTTGGTGGGGGGTACGTTACCGGGGAGCTGTTTTTT
CDR3aa: CASSFGGGYVTGELFF
d_gene: NA
j_gene: TRBJ2-2
abundance: once
v_gene: TRBV27

CDR3nt: TGTGCCAGCAGCCCCCCCGCAGGGGCGGGTTACTATGGCTACACCTTC
CDR3aa: CASSPPAGAGYYGYTF
d_gene: NA
j_gene: TRBJ1-2
abundance: NA
v_gene: TRBV5-6

CDR3nt: TGTGCCTGGAGTGGGGGACTAGCGGGGAGCAAGCTCAACAATGAGCAGTTCTTC
CDR3aa: CAWSGGLAGSKLNNEQFF
d_gene: TRBD2
j_gene: TRBJ2-1
abundance: NA
v_gene: TRBV30